Detailed here is one T cell receptor (beta chain). What it recognizes is unknown. This entry belongs to a study of vaccination effects on CD4 cells after COVID-19. CDR1 is WNHNN and CDR2 is SYGVQD in the germline V gene (reference sequence). V was shortened by 2 bases and J by 0 bases, with 7 bases between the two germline ends. This CDR3 is built from 15 residues. Expansion with viral peptide pools was applied to antigen-specific CD4+ T cells by the ViraFEST assay prior to sequencing. A 10-day culture period preceded the isolation of CD4+ T cells. Vaccination of participants consisted of two doses of either the BNT162b2 or mRNA-1273 vaccine. Profiling relied on immunoSEQ multiplex PCR, and the TCRdb table lists in-frame clones only, not all of them. The sample shows roughly 32,000 clones, 72% of them seen only once. Study outcomes and limitations: Limitations: small convalescent group and missing early post-infection timepoints.

The specimen was CD4+ T cells from PBMCs cultured with HCoV-229E spike peptides, collected after COVID-19 vaccination. This TCR was sampled from a human donor who received a COVID-19 vaccine. The V gene is TRBV10-1, the J gene TRBJ1-4; D uncertain. For the CDR3, the DNA is TGCGCCAGCAGTGAGGGGAGCGCAACTAATGAAAAACTGTTTTTT. Its protein product is CASSEGSATNEKLFF.